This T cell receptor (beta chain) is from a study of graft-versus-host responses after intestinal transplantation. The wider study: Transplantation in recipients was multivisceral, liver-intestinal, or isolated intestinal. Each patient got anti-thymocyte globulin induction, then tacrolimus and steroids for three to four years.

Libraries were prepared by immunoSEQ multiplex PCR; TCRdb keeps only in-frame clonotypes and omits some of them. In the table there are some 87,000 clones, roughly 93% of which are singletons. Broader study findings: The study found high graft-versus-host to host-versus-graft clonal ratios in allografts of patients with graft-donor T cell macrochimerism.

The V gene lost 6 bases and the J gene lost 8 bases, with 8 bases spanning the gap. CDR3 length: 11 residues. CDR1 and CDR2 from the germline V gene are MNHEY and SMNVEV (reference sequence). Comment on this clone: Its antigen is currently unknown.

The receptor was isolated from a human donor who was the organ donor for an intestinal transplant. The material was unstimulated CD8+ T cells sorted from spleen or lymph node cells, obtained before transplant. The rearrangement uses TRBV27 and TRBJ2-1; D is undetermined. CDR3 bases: TGTGCCAGCAGCGACATCCATGAGCAGTTCTTC. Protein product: CASSDIHEQFF.